This T cell receptor beta chain was found in a study of Graves' ophthalmopathy and Graves' hyperthyroidism. For this clonotype: The antigen is not known.

The sequenced template was RNA, covering the TCR beta CDR3 region. HTBI primers served in a first-round RT-PCR, which a second-round multiplex PCR followed. TCRdb independently ran MiXCR on the multiplex PCR reads; one entry per CDR3 protein. Of 200,000 to 250,000 distinct CDR3 sequences in the sample, around 50% were seen once. Study findings and constraints: Also, most clonotypes expanded in the thyroid above 0.001 frequency appeared in blood. The model forecast ophthalmopathy progression, reaching around 70% sensitivity and approximately 79% specificity.

Sequencing input: peripheral blood. The TCR was taken from an adult man with Graves' ophthalmopathy.

CDR3 DNA sequence: TGTGCCAGTAAGTTTTTGACAGGCGATCAGCCCCAGCATTTT. As protein: CASKFLTGDQPQHF. The chain employs TRBV19 and TRBJ1-5; TRBD1 is a possible D gene (6 bases). V lost 7 bases, J lost 5 bases, and 15 bases lay in between. The germline V gene encodes CDR1 LNHDA and CDR2 SQIVND (reference sequence). CDR3 size: 14 residues.